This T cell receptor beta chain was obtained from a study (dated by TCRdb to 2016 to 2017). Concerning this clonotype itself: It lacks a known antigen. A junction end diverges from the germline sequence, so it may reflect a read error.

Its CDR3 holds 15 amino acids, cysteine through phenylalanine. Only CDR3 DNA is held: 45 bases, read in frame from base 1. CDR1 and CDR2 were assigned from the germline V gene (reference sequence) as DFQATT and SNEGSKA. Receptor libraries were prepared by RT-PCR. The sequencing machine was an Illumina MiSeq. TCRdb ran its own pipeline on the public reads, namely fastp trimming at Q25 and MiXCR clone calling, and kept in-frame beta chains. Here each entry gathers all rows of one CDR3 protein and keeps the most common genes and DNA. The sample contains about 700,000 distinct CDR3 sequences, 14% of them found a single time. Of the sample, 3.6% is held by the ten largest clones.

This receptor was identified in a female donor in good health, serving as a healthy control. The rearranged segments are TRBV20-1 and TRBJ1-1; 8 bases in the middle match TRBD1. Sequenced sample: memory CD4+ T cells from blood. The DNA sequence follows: TGCAGTGCTGGAGATACGGGGACAGGGAACACTGAAGCTTTCTTT. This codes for CSAGDTGTGNTEAFF.